This record concerns one T cell receptor (beta chain) sequence. The antigen remains undetermined. This sample is drawn from a study of cytomegalovirus exposure and HLA in healthy donors. The germline V gene encodes CDR1 SGHRS and CDR2 YFSETQ. V was pared by 1 base and J by 6 bases, with 4 bases of the junction left unmatched. The CDR3 runs to 15 residues. The study ran its PCR with 60 Vbeta and 13 Jbeta primers. Libraries were prepared by immunoSEQ multiplex PCR; TCRdb keeps only in-frame clonotypes and omits some of them. The sample holds some 170,000 clones, over 60% seen once. Overall study findings and caveats: Most subjects had HLA-A and HLA-B alleles reportedly predicted accurately by TCR beta sequences. Rare TCR sequences predominated, though certain public TCRs were found in many donors. Across HLA loci, a later analysis found differing TCR association rates, with DRB1 most and HLA-C fewest.

Sequencing was performed on PBMCs. The V and J genes are TRBV5-1 and TRBJ1-4; 9 nucleotides line up with TRBD1. The TCR comes from a man aged 40-55 years in good health and CMV-seropositive. The CDR3: CASSLWGQGDEKLFF. DNA for the CDR3: TGCGCCAGCAGCTTGTGGGGACAGGGCGATGAAAAACTGTTTTTT.